This record concerns one TCR beta chain sequence. There are a few counts of this clone. Its binding antigen is unknown. Base qualities are not recorded, but no much larger clone differs from it by a single base. The cohort consisted of 650 to 700 healthy bone marrow donors. At the time of sampling, all cohort members were nominally healthy, though unrecorded immune exposures were likely present. The donor was CMV seronegative and belonged to the group of 320 or so seronegative cohort members. Every donor gave a peripheral blood sample, and the peripheral blood mononuclear cells from that sample were used for TCR beta sequencing. The Qiagen DNeasy Blood Extraction Kit was used to extract genomic DNA from the blood cell samples. From V the trimming removes 9 bases and from J it removes 6 bases, while the gene matches leave 6 bases of the junction unaccounted for. Inclusive of the bounding cysteine and phenylalanine, the CDR3 is 12 residues long. Here the CDR3 DNA is all that survives: 36 bases in frame from base 1. The germline V gene (reference sequence) sets CDR1 to SGHNT and CDR2 to YYREEE.

These data originate in a study of cytomegalovirus exposure and HLA in healthy donors (TCRdb year 2017). For context, the study as a whole: According to an earlier analysis of 587 of the donors, 150 million to 200 million T cells yielded over 100 million unique TCR beta sequences and 250 to 350 Gb of sequence data. Rather than drawing on any new phenotypic data, the later analysis identified candidate immune exposures from TCR beta sequences and the way those sequences occurred across donors. The T cell repertoires of about 700 subjects were profiled by immunosequencing and related to cytomegalovirus serostatus. A separate validation cohort of roughly 110 different subjects was used in addition to the roughly 720-subject first cohort. Donor age, sex, ethnicity and CMV serostatus were collected together with the repertoire data. Of the roughly 400 genotyped donors, 75% to 85% were placed in the genetic ancestry cluster associated with self-reported Caucasian donors. To decide whether each TCR beta V gene segment behaved as functional or pseudogenic, an earlier analysis of over 500 of the donors relied on high-throughput TCR beta sequencing. Typing coverage differed by locus: A, B, C, DRB1 and DQB1 were typed in about 620-630 donors, DQA1 in about 510, DPA1 in around 580, and DPB1 in approximately 450. A later genetic analysis used genome-wide SNP genotypes for about 65% of the roughly 670 donors, treating that subset as a discovery cohort. Several DR-DQ haplotypes were handled as single units for association and clustering, since linkage in the cohort was strong. A later analysis re-analyzed previously published TCR beta repertoires from approximately 670 donors and added high-resolution HLA genotyping to study TCR occurrence patterns. The aim of the study was to test whether cataloging public T cell receptors could identify signatures of past pathogen exposure. Around 320 gigabases of sequencing data and 70 million to 85 million unique TCR sequences were included in an early release covering several hundred HLA-typed donors. High-throughput TCR immunosequencing, statistical association of individual TCRs with disease status, and machine learning were combined to predict cytomegalovirus infection status. Every discovery cohort repertoire had been produced on one sequencing platform. Class I and class II HLA loci were covered by the typing at four-digit resolution. Among about 360 genotyped donors of the cohort, an average of approximately 240,000 unique TCR beta nucleotide sequences were sequenced per donor, roughly a sixth of them non-productive.

Receptor amplification or capture employed the immunoSEQ multiplex PCR assay. A mixture of 60 forward primers for TCR Vbeta segments and 13 reverse primers for TCR Jbeta segments was used in the multiplex PCR. The CDR3 region of rearranged TCR beta genes was amplified from genomic DNA by a multiplex PCR assay. The amplified TCR beta libraries were sequenced on the Illumina HiSeq System as 87-base-pair reads. Processing in the source paper ran as follows. Across the 666 repertoires, a later analysis counted 60 million to 90 million unique TCR beta chains, 8.5 million to 12 million of which were shared by at least two donors. A nearest-neighbor algorithm error-corrected the raw reads and collapsed the reads into unique sequences, merging closely related sequences to remove PCR and sequencing errors. CDR3 sequences were aligned to IMGT reference sequences to assign V, D and J gene segments. For a sequence to be retained, a match of at least six nucleotides to both a V gene segment and a J gene segment was required. Rearrangements were called productive when the CDR3 lacked stop codons and stayed in frame with V and J; all others were non-productive. CDR3 was defined according to IMGT convention as the region running from the second conserved V-encoded cysteine to the conserved J-encoded phenylalanine. The earlier analysis of a few hundred of the donors excluded any sequence lacking an unambiguous match to a single V gene segment. An earlier analysis of 587 of the donors classified V segments as functional when productive rearrangements were above 56.7% and as segregating when the standard deviation between donors was above 5%. A statistical classification framework was developed to diagnose cytomegalovirus status using the catalog of TCR beta chain sequences. In a later analysis, V and J genes were assigned by comparing TCR nucleotide sequences against IMGT/GENE-DB human TR gene sequences. In a later analysis, CDR3 sequences and most-parsimonious VDJ recombination scenarios were assigned using the TCRdist pipeline. A later analysis defined each TCR beta chain by its CDR3 amino acid sequence plus V-gene family, and excluded reads lacking a unique V-gene family. In a later analysis, some 600 highly shared, low-generation-probability nucleotide sequences were removed to address suspected cross-contamination and a sequencing artifact. A later analysis calculated a clonal expansion index for each public chain from normalized within-repertoire ranks of inferred template counts. A later analysis computed generation probabilities with a VDJ recombination model fitted to out-of-frame rearrangements, and checked the results against IGoR. A later analysis scored TCR-TCR, TCR-HLA and TCR-CMV co-occurrence with hypergeometric tests, applying a repertoire-size bias correction to TCR pairs. A later analysis estimated false discovery rates by permuting HLA or CMV assignments 20 times. A later analysis grouped co-occurring TCRs with DBSCAN, adding TCRdist sequence similarity when clustering within HLA-allele-positive subsets. For co-occurrence clustering, repertoires with fewer than 30,000 or more than 120,000 public chains were excluded, along with a handful of repertoires with anomalous nucleotide sharing. The clones in this table, taken by TCRdb from immuneACCESS, are in-frame only. Not every clone is retained; where verified, under half of the shortfall comes from an unresolved V gene, and the cause of the rest is unknown. V and J calls and clone size come straight from that table; D and trimming were deduced from the DNA. For this sample the table gives around 210,000 clones, of which roughly 81% were detected only once. Roughly 0.22% of the sample is in the top ten clones.

Study-wide findings and limitations: The 87-base-pair reads could not distinguish some IMGT-functional V segments, including TRBV6-2 and TRBV6-3, so those segments were excluded. A further reported finding was that TCR beta sequences accurately predicted the HLA-A and HLA-B alleles for most subjects in the first cohort. Because counts were too low, seventeen rarely observed V segments, including chromosome 9 orphons, were left out of the earlier analysis of about 500 of the donors. Because HLA typing was missing for some donors at each locus, association tests included only the typed subset. While some public TCRs were present in many individuals, most TCR sequences turned up only very rarely across donors. The study gave a list of 150 to 200 TCR beta chains associated with cytomegalovirus. CMV serostatus was the only immune exposure information available for the cohort. In a later analysis, HLA-associated TCR beta chains showed more clonal expansion and lower generation probabilities than non-associated chains that were equally common. According to a later analysis, most CMV-associated TCR beta chains appeared to be HLA-restricted, and the HLA associations seemed to be driven largely by CMV exposure. In a later analysis, several top co-occurrence clusters were reported to appear linked to parvovirus B19, influenza, CMV and Epstein-Barr virus. Linkage disequilibrium might explain the correlated functional status among segregating V segments, but an unknown experimental factor could not be ruled out. A cluster of highly shared sequence variants was judged likely to represent a technical artifact of the sequencing pipeline. It was suggested by the authors that the approach could potentially be generalized to other disease states and immunological phenotypes. In vitro tests confirmed that a few of the cytomegalovirus-associated TCR beta chains recognize cytomegalovirus antigens. The classifier was reported to diagnose cytomegalovirus status with high specificity and sensitivity in both the original and validation cohorts. In this cohort, only TCR beta chains were sequenced, and detectable features were limited by the absence of alpha or paired-chain data. According to a later genetic analysis, donors in an Asian-associated ancestry cluster had fewer N-insertions in productive TCRs than the roughly 660-donor mean. Presence/absence analyses assumed roughly uniform sequencing depth across donors, an assumption that may not hold. In a later analysis, the rate of TCR association differed among HLA loci, with DRB1 alleles having the most associated TCRs and HLA-C alleles having the fewest. When HLA alleles, especially DR and DQ, strongly co-occurred, TCR associations were difficult to assign to individual alleles. In an earlier analysis of some 540 of the donors, most TCR beta V segments appeared in productive rearrangements about 87% or about 30% of the time, broadly matching IMGT annotations. A later genetic analysis associated a missense DCLRE1C variant with V-gene and J-gene trimming of TCR beta chains, and an independent cohort replicated the association. In a later analysis, around 15,000 TCR beta sequences were associated with specific HLA alleles at a false discovery rate of 0.05.

This chain is built from TRBV5-4 and TRBJ2-3, and 8 bases in between align with TRBD1. The sequence was collected from a girl aged 2-9 years in good health and CMV-seronegative. The sample consisted of PBMCs. The CDR3 is CATGTGPDTQYF. The sequence in DNA is TGTGCCACGGGGACAGGCCCCGATACGCAGTATTTT. Supplemented by the reference TRBV5-4 and TRBJ2-3 proteins around the CDR3, the complete variable domain is ETGVTQSPTHLIKTRGQQVTLRCSSQSGHNTVSWYQQALGQGPQFIFQYYREEENGRGNFPPRFSGLQFPNYSSELNVNALELDDSALYLCATGTGPDTQYFGPGTRLTVL.